The 10 T cell receptor beta chains below were found in one sample sequenced in a study of molecular identifiers for immune sequencing clone quantification. MiXCR, run by TCRdb on the PCR reads, gives a single entry per CDR3 protein. The sample has around 320,000 distinct CDR3 sequences; roughly a quarter are singletons. The sample consisted of naive CD8+ T cells from blood, with Jurkat cell RNA spiked in. Subset given: FACS-sorted CD8+CD4-CCR7+CD45RA+ naive T cells. Source of these receptors: a human donor in good health. Some libraries in this study had Jurkat cell RNA spiked in.

This clonotype was seen at least ten times. The rearrangement joins TRBV5-4 to TRBJ2-7; 11 nucleotides align to TRBD2. Trimming cost V 4 bases and J 4 bases; bases outside gene matches: 10. The CDR3 loop spans 16 amino acids. Germline V CDR1 and CDR2: SGHNT, YYREEE (reference sequence). The CDR3 nucleotides are TGTGCCAGCAGCAACAAACTAGCGGGAGTTGGGTACGAGCAGTACTTC. This gives the protein CASSNKLAGVGYEQYF.

This clonotype has a handful of counts. The rearrangement links TRBV30 to TRBJ2-3, with D unclear. Germline V gives CDR1 GTSNPN, CDR2 SVGIG (reference sequence). V was clipped by 8 bases and J by 0 bases, with 18 bases between them. The CDR3 loop spans 15 amino acids. The CDR3 DNA reads TGTGCCGGGAACAATGTGGGGTCTAGCACAGATACGCAGTATTTT. Translating gives CAGNNVGSSTDTQYF. The complete variable domain, with remaining parts taken from reference TRBV30 and TRBJ2-3, reads SQTIHQWPATLVQPVGSPLSLECTVEGTSNPNLYWYRQAAGRGLQLLFYSVGIGQISSEVPQNLSASRPQDRQFILSSKKLLLSDSGFYLCAGNNVGSSTDTQYFGPGTRLTVL.

This clonotype was detected ten times or more. The V gene is TRBV4-1, the J gene TRBJ2-7; D might be TRBD1 (5 bases). Per the germline V gene, CDR1 is MGHRA and CDR2 is YSYEKL. V gave up 3 bases and J gave up 1 base, with 19 bases separating them. The CDR3 totals 17 residues. The CDR3, as DNA: TGCGCCAGCAGCCACCTTTCCTCTGGGGCAGGGTCCTACGAGCAGTACTTC. It specifies CASSHLSSGAGSYEQYF.

Worth noting for this clonotype: An end of the junction does not agree with germline; a read error may underlie this. V usage is TRBV29-1 and J usage is TRBJ2-2; maybe TRBD2 (5 bases). The length of the CDR3 is 15 residues. In germline, CDR1 is SQVTM, CDR2 ANQGSEA. The CDR3 coding sequence is TGCAGCGTTGAATTCGTCAAACCGGGCACCGGGGAGCCGTTTTTT. Translating it yields CSVEFVKPGTGEPFF.

This clonotype showed up many times. This rearrangement joins TRBV7-9 to TRBJ2-3, with a weak D call TRBD2 (5 bases). This CDR3 is 14 amino acids long. V lost 5 bases and J lost 1, with 10 bases in between. Germline lookup yields CDR1 SEHNR and CDR2 FQNEAQ (reference sequence). The CDR3 sequence is CASSEDFRTDTQYF. In DNA, the CDR3 is TGTGCCAGCAGCGAGGACTTCCGCACAGATACGCAGTATTTT.

As for this clonotype: The CDR3 does not end in the conserved phenylalanine or tryptophan, so this is likely a read error. J is TRBJ2-3 and V is TRBV28; D might be TRBD2 (6 bases). The ends were cut back, 6 bases at V and 9 bases at J, with 22 bases in the middle. The germline gives CDR1 MDHEN, CDR2 SYDVKM. The CDR3 contains 15 residues. The CDR3 region has the DNA TGTGCCAGCAGAGCCTATTTCGGGGGTCTCGAGACGCAGTATTCT. Its protein is CASRAYFGGLETQYS.

This clonotype was detected ten times or more. The rearrangement links TRBV4-3 to TRBJ1-5; D unclear. There are 13 residues in the CDR3. The germline gives CDR1 LGHNA, CDR2 YSLEER. Trimming took 1 base from V and 7 from J, leaving 8 bases between them. CDR3 DNA: TGCGCCAGCAGCCAAGGAGCAGAACAGCCCCAGCATTTT. Translation gives CASSQGAEQPQHF.

The table lists this clonotype with many counts. J is TRBJ1-1 and V is TRBV28; 7 nucleotides match TRBD1. The CDR3 contains 14 residues. In germline, CDR1 is MDHEN, CDR2 SYDVKM. With V trimmed by 3 bases and J by 4 bases, 5 bases remained unmatched. CDR3 bases: TGTGCCAGCAGTTTCAGGGGGGGGGGCACTGAAGCTTTCTTT. It yields the protein CASSFRGGGTEAFF.

A remark on this clonotype: Because it lacks the conserved phenylalanine or tryptophan at the end, this CDR3 is likely a read error. The chain has TRBV13 and TRBJ1-2; D remains unclear. CDR3 size: 16 residues. Germline CDR1 and CDR2: PRHDT and FYEKMQ (reference sequence). V was trimmed by 2 bases and J by 4 bases, leaving 17 bases between them. The CDR3 spells CASSLSAGQPSYGYTY. The CDR3 DNA is TGTGCCAGCAGCTTAAGTGCAGGTCAACCCAGCTATGGCTACACCTAC.

The J gene is TRBJ2-2, the V gene TRBV20-1; D may be TRBD2 (5 bases). The CDR3 contains 15 residues. V lost 0 bases, J lost 9 bases, and 17 bases lay in between. Germline CDR1 DFQATT, CDR2 SNEGSKA (reference sequence). This CDR3 reads CSARDYGDAGRELFF. DNA of the CDR3: TGCAGTGCTAGAGATTACGGGGATGCCGGGAGGGAGCTGTTTTTT.